There are many counts of the clone carrying this TCR beta chain. Assembly of TCR beta libraries relied on iRepertoire HTBI primers together with Arm-PCR of CDR3 regions. MiXCR was run by TCRdb on the multiplex PCR reads, yielding one entry per CDR3 protein. The sample yields about 420,000 distinct CDR3 sequences, about a sixth seen once. The time point denotes: newly diagnosed GD, antithyroid drugs for less than 3 months. The TCR library was made from RNA extracted from PBMCs. The length of the CDR3 is 13 residues. The V gene's germline CDR1 is KGHDR and CDR2 SFDVKD. The V end lost 7 bases, the J end lost 2 bases, and 9 bases lay between the germline ends. This sample stems from a study of regulatory T cells in long-lasting Graves disease. The same data also contributed to another study, on T cells in Graves' hyperthyroidism and ophthalmopathy. From that paper: Stable hyperthyroidism was told apart from ophthalmopathy by a model built on 13 V-J features.

The receptor was isolated from a woman aged 18-29 years with Graves disease. Sequencing was performed on peripheral blood mononuclear cells (PBMCs), taken at new diagnosis, from a patient treated with antithyroid drugs. The chain employs TRBV24-1 and TRBJ2-3; a possible D gene is TRBD1 (6 bases). The CDR3 nucleotides read TGTGCCACCAGACAGGGACCCACAGATACGCAGTATTTT. As protein: CATRQGPTDTQYF.